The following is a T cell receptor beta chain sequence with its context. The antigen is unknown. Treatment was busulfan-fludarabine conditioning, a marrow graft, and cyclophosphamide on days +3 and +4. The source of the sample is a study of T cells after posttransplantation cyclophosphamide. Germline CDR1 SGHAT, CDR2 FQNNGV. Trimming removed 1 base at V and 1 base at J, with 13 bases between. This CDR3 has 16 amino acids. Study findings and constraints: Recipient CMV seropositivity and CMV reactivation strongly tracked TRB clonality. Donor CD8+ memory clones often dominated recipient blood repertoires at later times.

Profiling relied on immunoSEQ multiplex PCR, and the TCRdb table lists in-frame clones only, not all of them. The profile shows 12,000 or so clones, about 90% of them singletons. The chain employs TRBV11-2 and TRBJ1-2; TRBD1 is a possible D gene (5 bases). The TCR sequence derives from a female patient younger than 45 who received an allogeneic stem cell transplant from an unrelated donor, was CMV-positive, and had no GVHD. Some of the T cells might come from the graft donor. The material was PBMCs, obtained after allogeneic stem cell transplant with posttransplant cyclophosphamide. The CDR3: CASSLGGVGLNYGYTF. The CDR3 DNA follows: TGTGCCAGCAGCTTAGGGGGGGTCGGCCTTAACTATGGCTACACCTTC. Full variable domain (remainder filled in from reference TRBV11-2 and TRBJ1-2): EAGVAQSPRYKIIEKRQSVAFWCNPISGHATLYWYQQILGQGPKLLIQFQNNGVVDDSQLPKDRFSAERLKGVDSTLKIQPAKLEDSAVYLCASSLGGVGLNYGYTFGSGTRLTVV.